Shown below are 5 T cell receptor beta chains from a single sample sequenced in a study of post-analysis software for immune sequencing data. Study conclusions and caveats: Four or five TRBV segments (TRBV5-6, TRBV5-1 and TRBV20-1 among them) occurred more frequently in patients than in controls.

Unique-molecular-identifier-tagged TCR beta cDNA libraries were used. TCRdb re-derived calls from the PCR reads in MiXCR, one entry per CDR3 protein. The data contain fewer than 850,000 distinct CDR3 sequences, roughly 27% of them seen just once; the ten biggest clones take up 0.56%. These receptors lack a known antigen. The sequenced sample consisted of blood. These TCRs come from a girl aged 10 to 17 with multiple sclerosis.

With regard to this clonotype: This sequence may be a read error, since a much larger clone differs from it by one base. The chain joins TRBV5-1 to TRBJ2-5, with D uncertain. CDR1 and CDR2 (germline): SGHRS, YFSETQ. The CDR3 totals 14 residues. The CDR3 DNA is TGCACCAGCAGCTTGGTAGTTGGGCAAGAGACCCAGTACTTC. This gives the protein CTSSLVVGQETQYF.

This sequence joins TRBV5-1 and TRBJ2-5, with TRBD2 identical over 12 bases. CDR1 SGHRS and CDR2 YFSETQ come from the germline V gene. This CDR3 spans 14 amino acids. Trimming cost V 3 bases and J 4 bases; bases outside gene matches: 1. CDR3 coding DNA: TGCGCCAGCAGCTGGACTAGCGGGGTAGAGACCCAGTACTTC. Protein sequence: CASSWTSGVETQYF.

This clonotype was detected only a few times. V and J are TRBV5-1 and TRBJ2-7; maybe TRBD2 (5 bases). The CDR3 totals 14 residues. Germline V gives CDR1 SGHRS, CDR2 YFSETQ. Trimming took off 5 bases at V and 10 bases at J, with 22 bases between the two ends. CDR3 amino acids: CASSPGLSPSDQYF. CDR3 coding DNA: TGCGCCAGCAGTCCCGGACTTTCCCCCTCAGACCAGTACTTC.

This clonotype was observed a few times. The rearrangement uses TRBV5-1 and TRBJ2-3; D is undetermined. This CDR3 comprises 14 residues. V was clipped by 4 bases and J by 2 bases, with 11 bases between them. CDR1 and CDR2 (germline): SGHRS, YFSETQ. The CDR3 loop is CASSVLVDTDTQYF. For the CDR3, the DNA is TGCGCCAGCAGCGTGCTGGTTGACACAGATACGCAGTATTTT.

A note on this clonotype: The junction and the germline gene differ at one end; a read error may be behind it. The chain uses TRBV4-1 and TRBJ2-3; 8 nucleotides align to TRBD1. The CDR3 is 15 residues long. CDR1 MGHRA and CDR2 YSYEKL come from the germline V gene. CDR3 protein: CASGQGRGRADTQYF. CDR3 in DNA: TGCGCCAGCGGCCAGGGCAGGGGGCGGGCAGATACGCAGTATTTT.